Sequencing of this T cell receptor beta chain was carried out in a study of cytomegalovirus exposure and HLA in healthy donors (dated 2017 in TCRdb). About the study as a whole: According to an earlier analysis of several hundred of the donors, 200 million or so T cells yielded some 110 million unique TCR beta sequences and less than 300 Gb of sequence data. About 300 gigabases of sequencing data and 78 million or so unique TCR sequences were included in an early release covering roughly 600 HLA-typed donors. Of the 350 to 400 genotyped donors, approximately 83% fell in the genetic ancestry cluster associated with self-reported Caucasian donors. The study aimed to test whether cataloging public T cell receptors could reveal signatures of past pathogen exposure. The study used immunosequencing to profile the T cell repertoires of more than 650 subjects and linked those repertoires to cytomegalovirus serostatus. A separate validation cohort of about 110 different subjects was used in addition to the roughly 640-subject first cohort. To predict cytomegalovirus infection status, the study combined high-throughput TCR immunosequencing, statistical association of individual TCRs with disease status, and machine learning. To study patterns of TCR occurrence, a later analysis re-analyzed previously published TCR beta repertoires from more than 550 donors and added high-resolution HLA genotyping. Rather than drawing on any new phenotypic data, the later analysis identified candidate immune exposures from TCR beta sequences and the way those sequences occurred across donors. An earlier analysis of approximately 580 of the donors used high-throughput TCR beta sequencing to judge whether each TCR beta V gene segment behaved as functional or pseudogenic. Alongside the repertoire data, information on donor age, sex, ethnicity and CMV serostatus was compiled. In a later genetic analysis, genome-wide SNP genotypes for about 55% of the roughly 700 donors were used, and that subset was treated as a discovery cohort. Every repertoire in the discovery cohort had been generated on one and the same sequencing platform. Both class I and class II loci were covered by HLA typing, at four-digit resolution. Typing coverage varied by locus: 629-630 donors for A, B, C, DRB1 and DQB1; roughly 510 for DQA1; 606 for DPA1; roughly 450 for DPB1. Roughly five DR-DQ haplotypes were handled as single units for association and clustering, since linkage in the cohort was strong. Across some 400 genotyped donors of the cohort, an average of about 240,000 unique TCR beta nucleotide sequences per donor were sequenced, and 15% to 20% of those sequences were non-productive.

The library was built by means of the immunoSEQ multiplex PCR assay. For the multiplex PCR, a mixture combining 60 forward primers for TCR Vbeta segments and 13 reverse primers for TCR Jbeta segments was used. A multiplex PCR assay on genomic DNA amplified the CDR3 region of rearranged TCR beta genes. Amplified TCR beta libraries were sequenced as 87-base-pair reads on the Illumina HiSeq System. Regarding the original processing steps: Across the roughly 670 repertoires, a later analysis counted tens of millions of unique TCR beta chains, around 11 million of which were shared by at least two donors. A nearest-neighbor algorithm error-corrected the raw reads and collapsed the reads into unique sequences, merging closely related sequences to remove PCR and sequencing errors. V, D and J gene segments were assigned by aligning CDR3 sequences to IMGT reference sequences. Each retained sequence needed at least a six-nucleotide match to both a V gene segment and a J gene segment. Rearrangements were classified as productive when the CDR3 lacked stop codons and remained in frame with V and J, and all other rearrangements were classified as non-productive. Following IMGT convention, CDR3 was defined as the stretch from the second conserved V-encoded cysteine to the conserved J-encoded phenylalanine. In an earlier analysis of 500 to 650 of the donors, sequences lacking an unambiguous match to a single V gene segment were excluded. An earlier analysis of 587 of the donors called V segments functional above 56.7% productive rearrangements and segregating when the between-donor standard deviation exceeded 5%. A statistical classification framework was developed to diagnose cytomegalovirus status using the catalog of TCR beta chain sequences. In a later analysis, TCR nucleotide sequences were compared against IMGT/GENE-DB human TR gene sequences so that V and J genes could be assigned. In a later analysis, CDR3 sequences and most-parsimonious VDJ recombination scenarios were assigned using the TCRdist pipeline. In a later analysis, each TCR beta chain was defined by its CDR3 amino acid sequence together with its V-gene family, and reads lacking a unique V-gene family were excluded. In a later analysis, 500 to 700 highly shared, low-generation-probability nucleotide sequences were removed to address suspected cross-contamination and a sequencing artifact. A later analysis calculated a clonal expansion index for each public chain from normalized within-repertoire ranks of inferred template counts. Generation probabilities in a later analysis came from a VDJ recombination model fitted to out-of-frame rearrangements, and those results were checked against IGoR. In a later analysis, TCR-TCR, TCR-HLA and TCR-CMV co-occurrence was scored with hypergeometric tests, and a repertoire-size bias correction was applied to TCR pairs. False discovery rates were estimated in a later analysis by permuting HLA or CMV assignments 20 times. In a later analysis, co-occurring TCRs were grouped using DBSCAN, with TCRdist sequence similarity added in when clustering inside HLA-allele-positive subsets. Co-occurrence clustering excluded repertoires with fewer than 30,000 or more than 120,000 public chains, plus five with anomalous nucleotide sharing. TCRdb took over this immuneACCESS table, retaining in-frame rearrangements with V and J assigned. Such tables are incomplete; in checked studies, under half of the missing clones stem from an unresolved V gene, and the remainder is unexplained. The V and J calls and clone size are taken from that table; D and trimming were inferred from the DNA. This sample gives roughly 180,000 clones in total; approximately 82% of them show up just once. Clones ranked in the top ten supply 1% to 1.5% of the sample.

With respect to this clone: What antigen it recognizes has not been identified. The record has no base qualities; no much larger clone is one base away.

Here is what the overall study found, with its caveats: CMV serostatus was the only immune exposure information available for the cohort. The study listed 170 or so TCR beta chains as associated with cytomegalovirus. According to a later genetic analysis, donors in an Asian-associated ancestry cluster had fewer N-insertions in productive TCRs than the approximately 700-donor mean. In a later analysis, most CMV-associated TCR beta chains were found to appear HLA-restricted, with HLA associations seemingly driven largely by CMV exposure. A further reported finding was that TCR beta sequences accurately predicted the HLA-A and HLA-B alleles for most subjects in the first cohort. Compared with equally common non-associated chains, HLA-associated TCR beta chains in a later analysis were more clonally expanded and had lower generation probabilities. Linkage disequilibrium might explain the correlated functional status among segregating V segments, but an unknown experimental factor could not be ruled out. Three of the identified cytomegalovirus-associated TCR beta chains were confirmed in vitro to be specific for cytomegalovirus antigens. A later analysis reported that several top co-occurrence clusters appeared linked to parvovirus B19, influenza, CMV and Epstein-Barr virus. Assigning TCR associations to individual alleles was difficult when HLA alleles, especially DR and DQ, strongly co-occurred. Sequencing depth was assumed to be roughly uniform across donors in the presence/absence analyses, though that assumption may not hold. The earlier analysis of 587 of the donors excluded seventeen rarely observed V segments, including chromosome 9 orphons, because counts were too low. The classifier was reported to diagnose cytomegalovirus status with high specificity and sensitivity in both the original and validation cohorts. Broadly in line with IMGT annotations, most TCR beta V segments showed up in productive rearrangements about 87% or about 30% of the time in an earlier analysis of about 500 of the donors. The authors suggested that the approach could potentially be generalized to other disease states and immunological phenotypes. Because HLA typing was missing for some donors at each locus, association tests included only the typed subset. In a later genetic analysis, a missense DCLRE1C variant was associated with V-gene and J-gene trimming of TCR beta chains, and the association was replicated in an independent cohort. Across donors, most TCR sequences were observed very rarely, whereas some public TCRs were present in many individuals. A later analysis found that TCR association rates varied across HLA loci, with DRB1 alleles showing the most associated TCRs and HLA-C alleles the fewest. The 87-base-pair reads could not distinguish some IMGT-functional V segments, including TRBV6-2 and TRBV6-3, so those segments were excluded. Only TCR beta chains were sequenced in this cohort, and the absence of alpha or paired-chain data limited detectable features. In a later analysis, some 17,000 TCR beta sequences were associated with specific HLA alleles at a false discovery rate of 0.05. A cluster of highly shared sequence variants was judged likely to represent a technical artifact of the sequencing pipeline.

The cohort was made up of approximately 700 healthy bone marrow donors. At the time of sampling, every cohort member was nominally healthy, though immune exposures that went unrecorded were likely present. The donor tested CMV seropositive and was one of the 289 seropositive cohort members. Every donor gave a peripheral blood sample, and the peripheral blood mononuclear cells from that sample were used for TCR beta sequencing. Genomic DNA extraction from the blood cell samples was performed with the Qiagen DNeasy Blood Extraction Kit. The CDR3 goes from the cysteine to the phenylalanine over 14 residues. The DNA shown is the 42-base CDR3, in frame from base 1. CDR1 and CDR2 (SNHLY, FYNNEI) derive from the germline V gene. After removal of 5 bases from V and 5 bases from J, the junction retains 4 bases not matched to a gene.

The chain employs TRBV2 and TRBJ1-4; TRBD1 lines up with 8 middle nucleotides. The sequenced sample was PBMCs. The receptor was isolated from a girl aged 2-15 years in good health and CMV-seropositive. For the CDR3, the sequence is CASSRQGRNEKLFF. The nucleotide sequence is TGTGCCAGCAGTCGACAGGGGCGAAATGAAAAACTGTTTTTT.